This T cell receptor beta chain was sequenced during a study of T-cell memory formation after mild COVID-19. Study-level background: TCR clusters were mostly confined to one donor each.

TCRdb called the 5' RACE reads again in MiXCR, with one record for every CDR3 protein. The repertoire holds under 350,000 distinct CDR3 sequences, with 15% to 20% as singletons. This clonotype has only a few counts. Its antigen is still unknown. The V gene's germline CDR1 is LGHNA and CDR2 YSLEER. CDR3 length: 15 amino acids. The trim removed 7 bases at V and 2 bases at J, leaving 7 bases unmatched. Study results and caveats: Some clones that responded turned up in pre-infection memory, which suggests that cross-reactive memory joined in. Contracting CD8+ clones were enriched in EMRA, CD4+ mainly in CM and EM.

The rearrangement joins TRBV4-3 to TRBJ2-2, with TRBD2 matching 7 bases. Sequenced material: PBMCs or a T cell subset sorted from them (not recorded which). This sequence originates from a man between 18 and 29 years old who had mild COVID-19 (a few samples of this study predate the infection). Cell type and time point are not known. CDR3 in DNA: TGCGCCAGCACGCCGGGACTAACAAACACCGGGGAGCTGTTTTTT. Residues: CASTPGLTNTGELFF.